This T cell receptor beta chain is drawn from a study of control samples from healthy donors and cancer patients. The assay was immunoSEQ multiplex PCR, and TCRdb's table has in-frame clones only and misses some. Found here are about 140,000 clones, about 85% of them singletons; the top ten hold roughly 8.4%. The length of the CDR3 is 16 residues. Germline lookup yields CDR1 SNHLY and CDR2 FYNNEI. Losses at the gene ends were 6 bases for V and 2 bases for J; bases not matched to a gene: 7. The chain has TRBV2 and TRBJ2-3, with 11 bases aligning to TRBD2. The sequenced material came from blood. This clonotype was obtained from a woman aged 25-40 years in good health. CDR3 nucleotide sequence: TGTGCCAGCAGGCCCACTAGCGGGAGTTCCACAGATACGCAGTATTTT. Translation gives CASRPTSGSSTDTQYF.